This T cell receptor beta chain was captured by sequencing in a study of blood T cell repertoires in COVID-19. TCRdb keeps only in-frame clones here, not all; method: immunoSEQ multiplex PCR. The top ten clones hold about a fifth of a sample with roughly 6,700 clones, approximately 86% of them seen once. This CDR3 region has 14 residues. The J segment lost 5 bases and the V segment lost 6 bases, leaving 4 bases of the junction unmatched. CDR1 is SGHTA and CDR2 is FQGTGA in the germline V gene. The rearrangement links TRBV7-3 to TRBJ2-1; 10 bases agree with TRBD1. The origin of this receptor is a human donor in a cohort sampled during active COVID-19. Source material: peripheral blood. DNA for the CDR3: TGTGCCAGCAGTCGGACAGGGGGACACAATGAGCAGTTCTTC. The encoded protein is CASSRTGGHNEQFF.